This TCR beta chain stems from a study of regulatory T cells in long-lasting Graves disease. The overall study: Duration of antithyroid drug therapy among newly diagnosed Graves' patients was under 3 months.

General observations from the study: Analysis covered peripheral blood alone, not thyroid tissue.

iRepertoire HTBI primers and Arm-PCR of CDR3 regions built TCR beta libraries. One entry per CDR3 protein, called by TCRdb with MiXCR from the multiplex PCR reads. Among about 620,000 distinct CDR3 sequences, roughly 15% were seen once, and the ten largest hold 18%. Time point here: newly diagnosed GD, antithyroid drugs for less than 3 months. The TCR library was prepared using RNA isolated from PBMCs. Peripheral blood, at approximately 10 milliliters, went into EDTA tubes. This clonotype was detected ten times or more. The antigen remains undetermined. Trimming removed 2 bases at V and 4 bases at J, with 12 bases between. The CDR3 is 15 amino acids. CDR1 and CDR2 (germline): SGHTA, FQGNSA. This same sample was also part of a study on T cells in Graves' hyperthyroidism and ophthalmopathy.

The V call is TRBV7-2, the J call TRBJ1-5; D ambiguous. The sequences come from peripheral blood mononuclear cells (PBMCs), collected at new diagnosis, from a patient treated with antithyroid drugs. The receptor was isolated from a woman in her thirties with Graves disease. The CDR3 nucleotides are TGTGCCAGCAGCTTATTTCGCGTTGGGAATCAGCCCCAGCATTTT. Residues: CASSLFRVGNQPQHF.